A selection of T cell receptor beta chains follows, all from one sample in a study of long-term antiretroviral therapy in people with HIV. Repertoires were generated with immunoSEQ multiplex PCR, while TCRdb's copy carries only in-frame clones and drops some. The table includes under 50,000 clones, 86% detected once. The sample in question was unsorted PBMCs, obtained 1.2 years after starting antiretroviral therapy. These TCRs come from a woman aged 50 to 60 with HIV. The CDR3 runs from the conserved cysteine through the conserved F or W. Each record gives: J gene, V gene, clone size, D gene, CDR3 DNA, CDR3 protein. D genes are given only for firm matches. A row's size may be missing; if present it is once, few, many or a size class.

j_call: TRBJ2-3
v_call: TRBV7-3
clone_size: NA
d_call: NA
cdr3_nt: TGTGCCAGCAGCTTAGGAGGGCGGACAGATACGCAGTATTTT
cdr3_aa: CASSLGGRTDTQYF

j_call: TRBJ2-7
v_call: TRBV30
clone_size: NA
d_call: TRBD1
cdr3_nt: TGTGCCTGGAGTGTAGACAGGGGGATAGGAGAGCAGTACTTC
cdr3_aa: CAWSVDRGIGEQYF

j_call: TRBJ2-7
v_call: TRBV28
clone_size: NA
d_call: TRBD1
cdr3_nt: TGTGCCAGCACCCGTTCGGCAGGGGGCTCCTACGAGCAGTACTTC
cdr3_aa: CASTRSAGGSYEQYF

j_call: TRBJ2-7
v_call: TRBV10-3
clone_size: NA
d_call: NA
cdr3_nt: TGTGCCATCAGTGAGATGACTACCTCCTACGAGCAGTACTTC
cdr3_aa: CAISEMTTSYEQYF

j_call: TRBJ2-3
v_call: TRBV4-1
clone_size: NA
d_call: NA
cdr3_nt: TGCGCCAGCAGCCAAGGGGCGCTCCGCGATACGCAGTATTTT
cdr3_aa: CASSQGALRDTQYF

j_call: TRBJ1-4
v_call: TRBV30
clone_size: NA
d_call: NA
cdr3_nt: TGTGCCTGGACCCCAGGGCTTAATGAAAAACTGTTTTTT
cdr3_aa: CAWTPGLNEKLFF

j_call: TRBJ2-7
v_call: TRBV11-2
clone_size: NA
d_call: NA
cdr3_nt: TGTGCCAGCAGCCCGGGCGGGACAGCTGAATATACCTACGAGCAGTACTTC
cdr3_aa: CASSPGGTAEYTYEQYF

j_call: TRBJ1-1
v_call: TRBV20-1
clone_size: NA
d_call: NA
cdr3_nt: TGCAGTGCTAAAGGGGCCACTGAAGCTTTCTTT
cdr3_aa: CSAKGATEAFF

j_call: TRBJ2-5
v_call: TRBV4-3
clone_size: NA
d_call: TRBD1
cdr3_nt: TGCGCCAGCAGCCGTGGGACAGAAGAGACCCAGTACTTC
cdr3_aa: CASSRGTEETQYF

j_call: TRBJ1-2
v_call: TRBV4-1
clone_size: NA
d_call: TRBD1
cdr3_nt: TGCGCCAGCAGCCAGGCGGACAGGGCCCATGGCTACACCTTC
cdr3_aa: CASSQADRAHGYTF

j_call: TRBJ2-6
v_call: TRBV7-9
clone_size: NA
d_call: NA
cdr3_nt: TGTGCCAGCTTACGGGACTCACTCTCTGGGGCCAACGTCCTGACTTTC
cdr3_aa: CASLRDSLSGANVLTF

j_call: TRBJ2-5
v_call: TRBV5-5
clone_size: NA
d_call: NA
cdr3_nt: TGTGCCAGCAGCCGAATACTAGCTACCCAAGAGACCCAGTACTTC
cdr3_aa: CASSRILATQETQYF

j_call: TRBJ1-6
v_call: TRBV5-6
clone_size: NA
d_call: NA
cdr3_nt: TGTGCCAGCAGCTTGGATGGGGTCAGGGCTTCACCCCTCCACTTT
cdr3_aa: CASSLDGVRASPLHF

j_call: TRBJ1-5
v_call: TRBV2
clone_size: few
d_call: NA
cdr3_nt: TGTGCCAGCAGTGTGGGGGGAGTTCAGCCCCAGCATTTT
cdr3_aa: CASSVGGVQPQHF

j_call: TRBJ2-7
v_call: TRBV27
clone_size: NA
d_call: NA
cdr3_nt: TGTGCCAGCAGTTTTGGGCGTGTCGGTTCAGTAGGTAGCGAGCAGTACTTC
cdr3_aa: CASSFGRVGSVGSEQYF

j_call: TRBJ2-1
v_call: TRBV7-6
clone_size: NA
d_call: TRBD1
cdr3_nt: TGTGCCAGCCAACCATTGGGGGACAGGGATAACAATGAGCAGTTCTTC
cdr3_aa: CASQPLGDRDNNEQFF

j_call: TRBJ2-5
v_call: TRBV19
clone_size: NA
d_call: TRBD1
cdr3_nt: TGTGCCAGTAGTATATCAGGGGGAGTCCAAGAGACCCAGTACTTC
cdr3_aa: CASSISGGVQETQYF

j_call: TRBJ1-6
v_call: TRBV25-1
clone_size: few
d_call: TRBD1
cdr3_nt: TGTGCCAGCAGTGAATGGGACAGGCTTAATTCACCCCTCCACTTT
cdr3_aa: CASSEWDRLNSPLHF

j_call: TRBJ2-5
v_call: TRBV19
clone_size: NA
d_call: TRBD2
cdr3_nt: TGTGCCAGTAGTAGGACTAGCGGGGGGGCCCGAGAGACCCAGTACTTC
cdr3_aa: CASSRTSGGARETQYF

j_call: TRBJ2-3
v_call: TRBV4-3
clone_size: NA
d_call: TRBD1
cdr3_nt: TGCGCCAGCAGCCAAGCCGGGACAGGCATTGATACGCAGTATTTT
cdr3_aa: CASSQAGTGIDTQYF

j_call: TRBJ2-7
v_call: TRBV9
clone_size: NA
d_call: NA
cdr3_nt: TGTGCCAGCAGCGTAGACACAGCCTCCTACGAGCAGTACTTC
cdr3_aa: CASSVDTASYEQYF

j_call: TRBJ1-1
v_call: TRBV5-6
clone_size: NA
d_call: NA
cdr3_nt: TGTGCCAGCAGCGACGGACCGAACACTGAAGCTTTCTTT
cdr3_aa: CASSDGPNTEAFF

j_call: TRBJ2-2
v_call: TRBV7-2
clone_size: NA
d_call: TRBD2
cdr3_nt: TGTGCCACCCTCTTGACTAGCCACACCGGGGAGCTGTTTTTT
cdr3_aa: CATLLTSHTGELFF

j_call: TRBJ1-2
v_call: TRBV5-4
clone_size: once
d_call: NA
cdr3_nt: TGTGCCAGCAGCTTGGACGGAGGTGGCTACACCTTC
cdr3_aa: CASSLDGGGYTF

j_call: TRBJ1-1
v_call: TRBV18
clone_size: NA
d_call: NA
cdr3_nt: TGTGCCAGCCGGGGTCTCACTGAAGCTTTCTTT
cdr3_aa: CASRGLTEAFF

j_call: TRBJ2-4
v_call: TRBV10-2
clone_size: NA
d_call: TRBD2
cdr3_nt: TGCGCCAGCAGTGATTGGACTAGCGGGGGGCTTAAAAACATTCAGTACTTC
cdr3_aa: CASSDWTSGGLKNIQYF